The source of this T cell receptor (beta chain) is a study of blood T cells in healthy people across ages. After removal of 6 bases from V and 6 bases from J, the junction contained 9 bases not matched to a gene. Germline V gene sequence: CDR1 WSHSY, CDR2 SAAADI. The CDR3 is made up of 15 amino acids. Healthy Caucasian individuals from Russia aged about 6 to 100 were enrolled as donors. The total RNA that was extracted per sample amounted to at least 5 micrograms. This clonotype has at least ten counts. For the second PCR, which ran for roughly 6 to 11 cycles, a sample-barcoded 5' primer and a J-beta primer mix were used. MiXCR was run by TCRdb on the 5' RACE reads, yielding one entry per CDR3 protein. This table holds roughly 500,000 distinct CDR3 sequences, 27% found once.

This receptor was taken from an older woman in good health. The J gene is TRBJ2-3, the V gene TRBV10-2; 10 positions match TRBD2. The sequenced sample was blood. CDR3 bases: TGCGCCAGCAGAGGGACTAGCGCCCGGGTGGATACGCAGTATTTT. Protein sequence: CASRGTSARVDTQYF.